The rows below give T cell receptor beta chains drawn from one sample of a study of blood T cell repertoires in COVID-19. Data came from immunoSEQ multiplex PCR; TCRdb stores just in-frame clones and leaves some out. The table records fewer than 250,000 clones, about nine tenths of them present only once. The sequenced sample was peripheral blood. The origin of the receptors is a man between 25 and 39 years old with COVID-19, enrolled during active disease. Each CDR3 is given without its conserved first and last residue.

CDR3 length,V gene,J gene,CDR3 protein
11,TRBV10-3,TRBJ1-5,AISAEVEQPQH
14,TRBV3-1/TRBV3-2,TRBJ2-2,ASSFRLAANTGELF
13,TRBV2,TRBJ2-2,ASSELGVDTGELF
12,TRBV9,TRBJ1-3,ASSSPPVGNTIY
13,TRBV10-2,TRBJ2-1,ASSATSGSYNEQF
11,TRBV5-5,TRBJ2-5,ASSPTPGVTQY
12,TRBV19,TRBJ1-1,ASSPRGRYTEAF
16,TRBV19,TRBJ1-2,ASSIGGTGGAESYGYT
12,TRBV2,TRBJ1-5,ASSEEQNRQPQH
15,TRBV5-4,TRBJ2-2,ASSFKLGTGNTGELF
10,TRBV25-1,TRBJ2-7,ASSEDMAQQY
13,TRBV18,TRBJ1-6,ASSPGTDLNSPLH
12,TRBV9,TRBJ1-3,ASSPTGSGNTIY
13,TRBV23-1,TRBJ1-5,ASSHLDGKNQPQH
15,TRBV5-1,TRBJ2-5,ASSLGLGTQYQETQY
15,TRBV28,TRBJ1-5,ASSSLDRVYSNQPQH
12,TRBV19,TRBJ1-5,ASSGGEGLQPQH
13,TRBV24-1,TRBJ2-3,ATSDAGQLTDTQY
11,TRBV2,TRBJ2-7,ATRTSGVYEQY
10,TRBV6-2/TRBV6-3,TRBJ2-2,ASSYDYGELF